A selection of T cell receptor beta chains follows, all from one sample in a study of blood T cell repertoires in COVID-19. Method: immunoSEQ multiplex PCR; TCRdb's copy keeps in-frame clones and lacks some. This repertoire shows fewer than 100,000 clones, 75% to 90% found once; its top ten account for 10%. The sequenced sample was peripheral blood. The receptors here all came from a woman between 65 and 79 years old with acute or convalescent COVID-19. CDR3s include the opening cysteine and the closing phenylalanine or tryptophan. The D gene is left open where the match is weak. Clone size is shown for a subset of rows, as once, few, many or a class of expanded clone.

>.|.|TRBV6-6|TRBJ2-7
TGTGCCAGCAGTTACGGGGTGCGGGATTCCGAGCAGTACTTC
CASSYGVRDSEQYF
>TRBD1|many|TRBV4-1|TRBJ2-7
TGCGCCAGCAGCCAACACAGACAGGGGACGTACGAGCAGTACTTC
CASSQHRQGTYEQYF
>TRBD1|.|TRBV6-6|TRBJ2-3
TGTGCCAGCAGTACCAGGACAGGGTGGACAGATACGCAGTATTTT
CASSTRTGWTDTQYF
>TRBD2|.|TRBV10-3|TRBJ2-7
TGTGCCATCAGCCGGACTAGCGGGAACACCTACGAGCAGTACTTC
CAISRTSGNTYEQYF
>TRBD2|.|TRBV6-1|TRBJ2-5
TGTGCCAGCAGTGAGGGGACTAGCGGGTGGGAGACCCAGTACTTC
CASSEGTSGWETQYF
>.|.|TRBV28|TRBJ2-2
TGTGCCAGCAGCGTGACAGGAGCCGGTAACACCGGGGAGCTGTTTTTT
CASSVTGAGNTGELFF
>TRBD1|.|TRBV3-1/TRBV3-2|TRBJ1-1
TGTGCCAGCAGCTCGGCCGGGACAGGGCCAGAAGCTTTCTTT
CASSSAGTGPEAFF
>TRBD1|.|TRBV25-1|TRBJ2-1
TGTGCCAGCAGTACTCGACAGGGGGTAGGCTCCTACAATGAGCAGTTCTTC
CASSTRQGVGSYNEQFF
>TRBD2|few|TRBV11-3|TRBJ2-1
TGTGCCAGCAGCTTTGGATCTAGCGGGAGGGCCACTGAGCAGTTCTTC
CASSFGSSGRATEQFF
>.|.|TRBV11-2|TRBJ2-2
TGTGCCAGCAGCTTAGTCGGCGGTGTCACCGGGGAGCTGTTTTTT
CASSLVGGVTGELFF
>TRBD1|few|TRBV5-5|TRBJ2-7
TGTGCCAGCAGCTTAGGGGGCCCCTACGAGCAGTACTTC
CASSLGGPYEQYF
>TRBD2|.|TRBV5-4|TRBJ2-1
TGTGCCAGCAGCACGGGACTAGCGGGGGGGCGAAATGAGCAGTTCTTC
CASSTGLAGGRNEQFF
>TRBD1|.|TRBV30|TRBJ2-7
TGTGCCTGGAGTCTGGGGACAGCCCAAACCTACGAGCAGTACTTC
CAWSLGTAQTYEQYF
>.|.|TRBV28|TRBJ1-5
TGTGCCAGCAGACCGGGACAATCTTCGGGCTGGCCCCAGCATTTT
CASRPGQSSGWPQHF
>TRBD1|.|TRBV7-6|TRBJ1-3
TGTGCCAGCAGCGCAGGGGGCGCGGGTGGAAACACCATATATTTT
CASSAGGAGGNTIYF
>.|.|TRBV6-5|TRBJ2-3
TGTGCCAGCAGCCGAGAGACAGACACAGATACGCAGTATTTT
CASSRETDTDTQYF
>.|once|TRBV6-6|TRBJ2-7
TGTGCCAGCAGTTACTCGATTGGCCTTACCTACGAGCAGTACTTC
CASSYSIGLTYEQYF
>TRBD1|.|TRBV28|TRBJ2-7
TGTGCCAGCAGTCAGGGGGACAGCGAGTACGAGCAGTACTTC
CASSQGDSEYEQYF
>.|.|TRBV5-1|TRBJ1-2
TGCGCCAGCAGCTTGGGACAGAACCTCTATGGCTACACCTTC
CASSLGQNLYGYTF
>TRBD1|few|TRBV7-6|TRBJ2-1
TGTGCCAGCAGCCCCCCGGGACAGGTATACGGTGAGCAGTTCTTC
CASSPPGQVYGEQFF
>.|.|TRBV19|TRBJ2-6
TGTGCCAGTAGGTTGACAGGCTCTGGGGCCAACGTCCTGACTTTC
CASRLTGSGANVLTF
>.|.|TRBV7-2|TRBJ2-3
TGTGCCAGCAGCTGGGCGGCGGGAACGACAGATACGCAGTATTTT
CASSWAAGTTDTQYF
>TRBD2|.|TRBV27|TRBJ2-5
TGTGCCAGCAGTCAGACTAGCGGGAGGGCCGGTTGGGAGACCCAGTACTTC
CASSQTSGRAGWETQYF
>.|.|TRBV19|TRBJ1-5
TGTGCCAGTAGTATAGTCGGGTCCGGCGGTCAGCCCCAGCATTTT
CASSIVGSGGQPQHF
>TRBD2|.|TRBV7-7|TRBJ2-1
TGTGCCAGCAGCCCGGGACTAGCGGGGGGCCTTGTTTACAATGAGCAGTTCTTC
CASSPGLAGGLVYNEQFF